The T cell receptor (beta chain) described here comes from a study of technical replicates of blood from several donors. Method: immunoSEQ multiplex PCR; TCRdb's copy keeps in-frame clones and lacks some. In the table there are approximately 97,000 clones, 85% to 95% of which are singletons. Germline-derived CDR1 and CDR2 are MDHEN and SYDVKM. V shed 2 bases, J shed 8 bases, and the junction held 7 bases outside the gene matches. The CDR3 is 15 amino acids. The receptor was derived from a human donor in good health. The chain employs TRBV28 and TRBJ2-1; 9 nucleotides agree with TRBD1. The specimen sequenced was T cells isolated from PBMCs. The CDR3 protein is CASSLTGQGIYEQFF. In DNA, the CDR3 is TGTGCCAGCAGTTTAACGGGACAGGGTATCTATGAGCAGTTCTTC. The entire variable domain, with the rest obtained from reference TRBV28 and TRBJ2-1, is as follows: DVKVTQSSRYLVKRTGEKVFLECVQDMDHENMFWYRQDPGLGLRLIYFSYDVKMKEKGDIPEGYSVSREKKERFSLILESASTNQTSMYLCASSLTGQGIYEQFFGPGTRLTVL.